This T cell receptor (beta chain) is from a study of blood T cell repertoires in COVID-19. On the study more broadly: The United States, Italy and Spain provided the acute and convalescent COVID-19 samples.

Trimming stripped 2 bases from V and 8 bases from J, with 12 bases between. The CDR3 totals 13 residues. All enrollees were about 18 to 89 years old and from 25 or so US areas. Two negative PCRs, clearance, or symptom resolution had been documented for recovered Cohort 3 donors. Per the original methods: Amplification of reference gene primers was used by the study to estimate nucleated cell counts. Method: immunoSEQ multiplex PCR; TCRdb's copy keeps in-frame clones and lacks some. V, J and clone size were drawn from that table, and D and trimming were deduced from the DNA. The table has about 440,000 clones, roughly 88% seen once.

The chain couples TRBV12-3 or TRBV12-4 to TRBJ1-2, with D possibly matching TRBD1 (5 bases). The receptor's source is a young man who had recovered from COVID-19. The sequenced sample consisted of PBMCs or T cells enriched from blood (not recorded which). This chain's CDR3 is CASSLPGRRGYTF. The CDR3 coding sequence is TGTGCCAGCAGTTTACCAGGGCGTCGAGGCTACACCTTC.